Listed here is a single TCR beta chain. Per the original methods: For nucleated cells, counts were estimated from reference gene primer amplification. Generated by immunoSEQ multiplex PCR, the TCRdb table keeps only in-frame clones and is missing some. V and J calls and clone size are copied from that table; D and trimming were computed from the DNA. The sample lists about 230,000 clones, around 90% occurring once. The sample belongs to a study of blood T cell repertoires in COVID-19. Overall study: COVID-19 samples collected from the United States, Italy and Spain covered acute and convalescent phases. The analysed material was cDNA or gDNA that came from T cells, B-cell-depleted T cells, or PBMCs.

Patients at the Seattle site were enrolled during active infection and followed longitudinally. The sequenced sample consisted of peripheral blood. The sequence was collected from a man aged 25-45 years with COVID-19, enrolled during active disease.

CDR3 sequence reads: CASGTGQGKDQPQHF. CDR3 nucleotides: TGTGCTAGTGGAACCGGACAGGGCAAGGATCAGCCCCAGCATTTT. This chain joins TRBV12-5 and TRBJ1-5, with 8 positions matching TRBD1. V was pared by 6 bases and J by 5 bases, with 9 bases of the junction left unmatched. The CDR3 spans 15 residues. From germline, CDR1 is LGHNT and CDR2 FRNRAP. The variable domain in full, completed from reference TRBV12-5 and TRBJ1-5, reads DARVTQTPRHKVTEMGQEVTMRCQPILGHNTVFWYRQTMMQGLELLAYFRNRAPLDDSGMPKDRFSAEMPDATLATLKIQPSEPRDSAVYFCASGTGQGKDQPQHFGDGTRLSIL.